These 15 T cell receptor beta chains were sequenced from one sample in a study of T cells in Graves' hyperthyroidism and ophthalmopathy. Researchers took RNA transcripts and amplified the TCR beta CDR3 regions from them. The TCR CDR3 was amplified in a first-round RT-PCR using the HTBI primer set. TCRdb fed the multiplex PCR reads into MiXCR, producing one record per CDR3 protein. The sample holds more than 350,000 distinct CDR3 sequences, 15% to 20% seen once. Source material: blood. The origin of the receptors is a woman between 25 and 40 years old with Graves' hyperthyroidism that later progressed to Graves' ophthalmopathy.

The chain combines TRBV6-1 with TRBJ2-7; D may be TRBD1 (6 bases). Trimming took 6 bases from V and 0 from J, leaving 12 bases between them. CDR3 length: 14 amino acids. Germline V lookup: CDR1 MNHNS, CDR2 SASEGT. DNA for the CDR3: TGTGCCAGCAGCCTCGGACAGCGCTCCTACGAGCAGTACTTC. It specifies CASSLGQRSYEQYF.

This clonotype was seen ten or more times. The CDR3 here is CASTLSIAGAEDTQYF. The CDR3 DNA sequence: TGTGCCAGCACCCTCTCAATAGCGGGGGCGGAAGATACGCAGTATTTT. The chain employs TRBV12-3 or TRBV12-4 and TRBJ2-3; TRBD2 matches 9 bases. The CDR3 is 16 residues long. The J segment lost 5 bases and the V segment lost 7 bases, leaving 13 bases of the junction unmatched.

This clonotype has at least ten counts. The V call is TRBV28, the J call TRBJ2-7, with D hard to call. This CDR3 comprises 13 residues. Per germline, CDR1 MDHEN and CDR2 SYDVKM. The V end was cut by 2 bases, the J end by 6 bases, with 11 bases between. The CDR3 DNA sequence: TGTGCCAGCAGTTTAAGGAGCTTGTCCGAGCAGTACTTC. It is translated as CASSLRSLSEQYF.

This clonotype was counted ten times or more. The CDR3 loop is CASSFGTSRSTDTQYF. The CDR3 coding sequence is TGTGCCAGCAGCTTCGGGACTAGCAGATCCACAGATACGCAGTATTTT. The gene calls are TRBV11-2 and TRBJ2-3, with 9 positions matching TRBD2. Unmatched junction bases numbered 6, after V lost 3 bases and J lost 2 bases. Looked up from germline, CDR1 is SGHAT and CDR2 is FQNNGV. The CDR3 loop spans 16 amino acids.

This clonotype was observed at least ten times. The CDR3 DNA reads as TGTGCCAGCTCACCACAAGACAGGGGGCTATCCTACGAGCAGTACTTC. This sequence encodes CASSPQDRGLSYEQYF. The V call is TRBV18, the J call TRBJ2-7, with 10 bases that match TRBD1. J gave up 1 base and V 1 base, and 4 bases lay outside the gene matches. CDR1 is KGHSH and CDR2 is LQKENI in the germline V gene. The CDR3 is made up of 16 amino acids.

This clonotype was seen many times. The chain joins TRBV27 to TRBJ1-5; D is ambiguous. Trimming pared 1 base from V and 4 bases from J, leaving 8 bases between. CDR1 MNHEY and CDR2 SMNVEV come from the germline V gene (reference sequence). The CDR3 has 14 amino acids. The CDR3 reads CASSLFGRNQPQHF. CDR3 in DNA: TGTGCCAGCAGTTTATTCGGCAGGAATCAGCCCCAGCATTTT.

The table lists this clonotype with a few counts. The CDR3 DNA is TGCGCCAGCAGCTTGAAATTCGGCAATAGAGGCACTGAAGCTTTCTTT. Its protein is CASSLKFGNRGTEAFF. The V and J genes are TRBV5-1 and TRBJ1-1; D is uncertain. V lost 1 base and J 4 bases, leaving 17 bases between the germline ends. This CDR3 spans 16 amino acids. CDR1 is SGHRS and CDR2 is YFSETQ in the germline V gene.

This clonotype was counted at least ten times. The chain has TRBV6-2 or TRBV6-3 and TRBJ1-5, with TRBD1 identical over 10 bases. The V gene end was trimmed by 2 bases and the J gene end by 0 bases; junction bases not matched to a gene: 4. This CDR3 has 17 residues. Germline CDR1 is MNHEY and CDR2 is SVGEGT. CDR3 DNA sequence: TGTGCCAGCAGTTACGAGGGACAGGGGTATAGCAATCAGCCCCAGCATTTT. The encoded protein is CASSYEGQGYSNQPQHF.

In the case of this clonotype: A much larger clone lies one base from this, so it may be a read error. The V call is TRBV10-3, the J call TRBJ2-1; 10 bases line up with TRBD2. Germline V gene sequence: CDR1 ENHRY, CDR2 SYGVKD. This CDR3 is built from 18 residues. The CDR3 DNA sequence: TGTGCCATCAGTGAGTCCAGCGGGAGGGCCCTAGCCTACAATGGGCAGTTCTTC. It codes for CAISESSGRALAYNGQFF.

This clonotype was observed many times. The gene calls are TRBV10-2 and TRBJ1-1, with D perhaps TRBD1 (5 bases). Trimming pared 2 bases from V and 3 bases from J, leaving 13 bases between. CDR3 length: 15 amino acids. Germline CDR1 is WSHSY and CDR2 is SAAADI. The CDR3 is CASSEPGLRDTEAFF. DNA for the CDR3: TGCGCCAGCAGTGAGCCGGGCCTCAGGGACACTGAAGCTTTCTTT.

This clonotype came up a few times. The chain uses TRBV5-6 and TRBJ2-1; D possibly uses TRBD1 or TRBD2 (5 bases each). Germline loops: CDR1 SGHDT, CDR2 YYEEEE. This CDR3 is built from 13 residues. The V end lost 8 bases, the J end lost 4 bases, and 13 bases lay between the germline ends. DNA of the CDR3: TGTGCCAGTACGGGGCTGGATTACAATGAGCAGTTCTTC. It yields the protein CASTGLDYNEQFF.

This clonotype was counted a few times. This chain connects TRBV19 to TRBJ2-2, with D possibly TRBD1 on 5 matching bases. The CDR3 extends over 15 amino acids. V lost 7 bases, J lost 1 base, and 13 bases lay in between. Germline CDR1 LNHDA, CDR2 SQIVND (reference sequence). The CDR3 DNA follows: TGTGCCAGTACCCAACCCGGACAGAACACCGGGGAGCTGTTTTTT. This translates into CASTQPGQNTGELFF. Full variable domain (outside the CDR3, taken from reference TRBV19 and TRBJ2-2): DGGITQSPKYLFRKEGQNVTLSCEQNLNHDAMYWYRQDPGQGLRLIYYSQIVNDFQKGDIAEGYSVSREKKESFPLTVTSAQKNPTAFYLCASTQPGQNTGELFFGEGSRLTVL.

This clonotype was observed a handful of times. A much bigger clone sits one base away, suggesting this may be a read error. The V and J genes are TRBV7-9 and TRBJ2-3; D not certain. V lost 1 base to trimming and J lost 6 bases, with 5 bases between them. CDR3 length: 12 amino acids. Per the germline V gene, CDR1 is SEHNR and CDR2 is FQNEAQ (reference sequence). The CDR3 protein is CASSLEADTQYF. The CDR3 DNA reads TGTGCCAGCAGCTTAGAGGCGGATACGCAGTATTTT. Full variable domain (rest looked up from reference TRBV7-9 and TRBJ2-3): DTGVSQNPRHKITKRGQNVTFRCDPISEHNRLYWYRQTLGQGPEFLTYFQNEAQLEKSRLLSDRFSAERPKGSFSTLEIQRTEQGDSAMYLCASSLEADTQYFGPGTRLTVL.

The gene calls are TRBV11-2 and TRBJ2-1, with 15 bases lining up with TRBD2. V was pared by 4 bases and J by 4 bases, with 14 bases of the junction left unmatched. Germline V gene sequence: CDR1 SGHAT, CDR2 FQNNGV. This CDR3 has 20 amino acids. The CDR3 bases are TGTGCCAGCAGCTCCCTGCGGACTAGCGGGAGGGGACCACTATACAATGAGCAGTTCTTC. This encodes CASSSLRTSGRGPLYNEQFF.

This clonotype was seen repeatedly, ten times or more. This chain links TRBV5-8 with TRBJ2-5; D is undetermined. V dropped 0 bases and J dropped 5 bases, with 5 bases sitting between them. Germline V CDR1 and CDR2: SGHTS, YDEGEE. The CDR3 length is 12 residues. The CDR3 sequence is CASSLVPETQYF. The DNA of the CDR3 is TGTGCCAGCAGCTTGGTTCCGGAGACCCAGTACTTC.